This T cell receptor beta chain was sequenced in a study of T-cell memory formation after mild COVID-19. Germline CDR1 and CDR2: LGHNA and YSLEER. This CDR3 region has 16 residues. Trimming took 0 bases from V and 4 from J; bases not matched to a gene: 4. TCRdb passed the 5' RACE reads through MiXCR, listing each CDR3 protein once. The table lists 350,000 to 500,000 distinct CDR3 sequences, about 20% of them singletons. The sample holds a few counts of this clonotype. Its antigen is currently unknown. Study-wide points: CD8+ contracting clones occupied EMRA, while CD4+ ones occupied mainly CM and EM. Pre-infection memory showed some responding clones, and this suggested that cross-reactive memory joined.

Sequencing input: PBMCs or a T cell subset sorted from them (not recorded which). The chain combines TRBV4-3 with TRBJ1-5, with 9 bases aligning to TRBD1. This clonotype was sampled from a man aged 18 to 29 who had mild COVID-19 (a few samples of this study predate the infection). Cell type and time point are not known. The CDR3 spells CASSQDWGTGNQPQHF. As DNA, the CDR3 is TGCGCCAGCAGCCAAGATTGGGGGACAGGGAATCAGCCCCAGCATTTT.